This note documents a single T cell receptor beta chain sequence. Its specificity is unknown. V dropped 2 bases and J dropped 5 bases, with 9 bases sitting between them. The CDR3 loop spans 13 amino acids. Germline values: CDR1 MGHRA, CDR2 YSYEKL. The data stem from a study of cytomegalovirus exposure and HLA in healthy donors. Study in general: The 500 to 750 first-cohort repertoires and the roughly 120 validation repertoires shared the same platform, a later analysis reported.

Whole-study results and caveats: According to reports, the classifier identified cytomegalovirus status with high specificity and sensitivity. It was found in a later analysis that first-cohort TCR clusters tended to co-occur in the roughly 120 validation repertoires. CMV antigen specificity of three CMV-associated chains was confirmed in vitro.

Sequencing used immunoSEQ multiplex PCR; TCRdb keeps in-frame clones, though not all of them. The sample records 150,000 to 200,000 clones, 88% being singletons. This sequence joins TRBV4-1 and TRBJ2-5, with D perhaps TRBD2 (6 bases). The TCR was taken from a young man in good health and CMV-seronegative. Sequencing input: PBMCs. CDR3 protein: CASSQKGLETQYF. For the CDR3, the DNA is TGCGCCAGCAGCCAAAAGGGACTCGAGACCCAGTACTTC.